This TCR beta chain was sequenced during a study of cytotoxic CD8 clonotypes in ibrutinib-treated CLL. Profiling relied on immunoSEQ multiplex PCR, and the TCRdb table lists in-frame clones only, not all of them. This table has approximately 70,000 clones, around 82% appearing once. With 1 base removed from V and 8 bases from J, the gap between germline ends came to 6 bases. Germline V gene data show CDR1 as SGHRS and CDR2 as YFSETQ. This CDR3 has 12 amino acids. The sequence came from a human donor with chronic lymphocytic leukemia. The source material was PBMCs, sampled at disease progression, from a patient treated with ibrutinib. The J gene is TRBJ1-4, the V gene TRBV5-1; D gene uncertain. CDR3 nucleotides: TGCGCCAGCAGCTTGCCGGCAGAAAAACTGTTTTTT. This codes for CASSLPAEKLFF.